The 14 T cell receptor beta chains given below trace back to one sample, sequenced in a study of technical replicates of blood from a handful of donors. Assay: immunoSEQ multiplex PCR; the TCRdb copy retains only in-frame clones and omits some. Counted here are tens of thousands of clones, 95% to 96% occurring once; the ten biggest clones make up approximately 0.22%. The sequenced sample was T cells isolated from PBMCs. These receptors all come from a human donor in good health.

The J gene is TRBJ2-7, the V gene TRBV7-9, with 11 nucleotides matching TRBD2. CDR1 and CDR2 (germline): SEHNR, FQNEAQ (reference sequence). This CDR3 has 16 residues. V lost 5 bases, J lost 6 bases, and 12 bases stayed unmatched. The CDR3 coding sequence is TGTGCCAGCAGCGGGGGGGGAACTAGCGGGAGTGGCGAGCAGTACTTC. Translating it yields CASSGGGTSGSGEQYF.

V is TRBV5-6 and J is TRBJ2-1; possibly TRBD2 for D (6 bases). Trimming pared 4 bases from V and 0 bases from J, leaving 17 bases between. This CDR3 is 17 amino acids long. Germline CDR1 SGHDT, CDR2 YYEEEE. The CDR3: CASSVHVAASSYNEQFF. The CDR3 DNA is TGTGCCAGCAGCGTGCACGTAGCGGCGAGCTCCTACAATGAGCAGTTCTTC.

V and J are TRBV6-1 and TRBJ1-1; the D gene is possibly TRBD1 (5 bases). Between the trimmed V and J ends, which lost 7 bases and 1 base, there was a span of 16 bases. CDR1 MNHNS and CDR2 SASEGT come from the germline V gene. The CDR3 covers 15 residues. The CDR3: CASNLPSTGNTEAFF. CDR3 nucleotide sequence: TGTGCCAGCAACCTACCCTCTACAGGGAACACTGAAGCTTTCTTT.

The chain combines TRBV19 with TRBJ2-5; 7 nucleotides match TRBD1. V lost 6 bases, J lost 3 bases, and 4 bases stayed unmatched. Germline V lookup: CDR1 LNHDA, CDR2 SQIVND (reference sequence). The length of the CDR3 is 13 residues. The CDR3 DNA follows: TGTGCCAGTAGCCAGACAGGGAAAGAGACCCAGTACTTC. Its translation is CASSQTGKETQYF.

The CDR3 region has the DNA TGCGCCAGCAGCCAAGAGGAGGGCAACTATGGCTACACCTTC. It yields the protein CASSQEEGNYGYTF. V gene TRBV4-1 combines with J gene TRBJ1-2; D is unresolved. Germline lookup yields CDR1 MGHRA and CDR2 YSYEKL. This CDR3 has 14 amino acids. The V end lost 0 bases, the J end lost 2 bases, and 7 bases lay between the germline ends.

The chain links TRBV19 to TRBJ2-3, with 7 bases identical to TRBD1. CDR3 length equals 15 residues. Germline-derived CDR1 and CDR2 are LNHDA and SQIVND (reference sequence). Losses at the gene ends were 2 bases for V and 4 bases for J; bases not matched to a gene: 6. CDR3 in amino acids: CASSIRDRSADTQYF. CDR3 DNA: TGTGCCAGTAGTATACGGGACAGAAGCGCAGATACGCAGTATTTT.

The chain recombines TRBV6-1 with TRBJ2-1; D might be TRBD2 (5 bases). The V and J ends lost 2 bases and 4 bases respectively, with 12 bases between them. In germline, CDR1 is MNHNS, CDR2 SASEGT. The CDR3 extends over 15 amino acids. CDR3 region: CASSEWETSYNEQFF. CDR3 DNA: TGTGCCAGCAGTGAATGGGAGACCTCATACAATGAGCAGTTCTTC.

The chain couples TRBV10-3 to TRBJ2-3, with 10 bases lining up with TRBD1. Trimming cost V 4 bases and J 6 bases; bases outside gene matches: 13. Germline-derived CDR1 and CDR2 are ENHRY and SYGVKD. The CDR3 length is 17 residues. The CDR3 region is CAISALNRDRGADTQYF. The DNA of the CDR3 is TGTGCCATCAGTGCCCTAAACCGGGACAGGGGTGCGGATACGCAGTATTTT.

The chain combines TRBV10-2 with TRBJ1-2; TRBD1 agrees at 8 bases. Germline V gives CDR1 WSHSY, CDR2 SAAADI. This CDR3 has 14 residues. The V and J ends lost 3 bases and 8 bases, in that order; junction bases with no gene match: 8. The CDR3 loop reads CASSEAAGGQGYTF. The CDR3 DNA reads TGCGCCAGCAGTGAAGCGGCAGGGGGCCAGGGCTACACCTTC.

The rearrangement joins TRBV6-1 to TRBJ2-1, with D unresolved. V dropped 7 bases and J dropped 0 bases, with 7 bases sitting between them. CDR3 length: 13 residues. Germline V gene lookup returns CDR1 MNHNS and CDR2 SASEGT. The CDR3 reads CASKPGSYNEQFF. The CDR3 nucleotides read TGTGCCAGCAAACCGGGCTCCTACAATGAGCAGTTCTTC.

Written as DNA, the CDR3 is TGTGCCAGCAGCCCCTCAGGGTCAACGAATGAGCAGTTCTTC. It specifies CASSPSGSTNEQFF. The V gene is TRBV6-6, the J gene TRBJ2-1; possible D gene TRBD1, 5 bases. CDR1 and CDR2 from the germline V gene are MNHNY and SVGAGI (reference sequence). The CDR3 spans 14 residues. V lost 6 bases and J 7 bases, leaving 16 bases between the germline ends.

J is TRBJ2-7 and V is TRBV28; D is unresolved. The CDR3 has 11 residues. V lost 5 bases and J 1 base, leaving 3 bases between the germline ends. Germline loops: CDR1 MDHEN, CDR2 SYDVKM. CDR3 loop: CASSQSYEQYF. The CDR3, as DNA: TGTGCCAGCAGTCAATCCTACGAGCAGTACTTC. Full variable domain (missing parts from reference TRBV28 and TRBJ2-7): DVKVTQSSRYLVKRTGEKVFLECVQDMDHENMFWYRQDPGLGLRLIYFSYDVKMKEKGDIPEGYSVSREKKERFSLILESASTNQTSMYLCASSQSYEQYFGPGTRLTVT.

The chain combines TRBV7-8 with TRBJ2-3; a weak D match, TRBD1 (6 bases). This CDR3 has 15 amino acids. Germline CDR1 SGHVS, CDR2 FQNEAQ. Trimming removed 5 bases from V and 2 bases from J, with 14 bases in between. The CDR3 is CASSAGHRDTDTQYF. CDR3 coding DNA: TGTGCCAGCAGCGCAGGCCACAGGGACACAGATACGCAGTATTTT.

V gene TRBV5-4 combines with J gene TRBJ2-7; 13 bases line up with TRBD2. J gave up 5 bases and V 4 bases, and 12 bases lay outside the gene matches. The CDR3 contains 17 residues. The germline V gene encodes CDR1 SGHNT and CDR2 YYREEE (reference sequence). The CDR3 is CASSPGLAGVYENEQYF. The CDR3 nucleotides are TGTGCCAGCAGCCCAGGACTAGCGGGAGTTTATGAAAACGAGCAGTACTTC.